Below, one T cell receptor (beta chain) is given with its context. What it recognizes is unknown. Measured with immunoSEQ multiplex PCR; TCRdb has only the in-frame clones, and not every one. The table records around 70,000 clones, 90% of them present only once. The data belong to a study of cytotoxic CD8 clonotypes in ibrutinib-treated CLL. Study-level background: Across samples, productive templates numbered about 280,000 and productive rearrangements reached about 98,000 on average. Overall study results and limits: Relative to age-matched healthy donors, clonality at baseline was higher, and it tracked circulating CD8+ T-cell counts.

The CDR3 covers 14 residues. Germline trimming cut 10 bases from V and 5 bases from J; bases unmatched to any gene: 13. CDR1 is WSHSY, CDR2 SAAADI, per germline. The sequences come from PBMCs, collected after 12 months of ibrutinib treatment. The source is a human donor with chronic lymphocytic leukemia. The V gene is TRBV10-2, the J gene TRBJ2-7, with TRBD2 matching 8 bases. CDR3 coding DNA: TGCGCCACCCTTCTCAAGCGGGAGTGGGACGAGCAGTACTTC. This translates into CATLLKREWDEQYF.